Each of the 10 T cell receptor beta chains below was sequenced from the same sample in a study of cytomegalovirus exposure and HLA in healthy donors. The PCR made use of 60 Vbeta and 13 Jbeta primers. Assay used: immunoSEQ multiplex PCR; TCRdb lists only in-frame clones, some missing. Of tens of thousands of clones listed, 60% to 80% are singletons. Sequencing was done on a sample of PBMCs. The origin of the receptors is a man aged 40-50 years in good health and CMV-seronegative.

The rearrangement joins TRBV4-1 to TRBJ1-5; D unclear. Germline V lookup: CDR1 MGHRA, CDR2 YSYEKL. The CDR3 runs to 16 residues. The V gene lost 0 bases and the J gene lost 0 bases, with 9 bases spanning the gap. This CDR3 reads CASSQDPASSNQPQHF. The CDR3 DNA is TGCGCCAGCAGCCAAGATCCCGCCAGTAGCAATCAGCCCCAGCATTTT.

The rearrangement uses TRBV4-1 and TRBJ2-2; D gene unclear. There are 15 residues in the CDR3. V lost 2 bases to trimming and J lost 1 base, with 8 bases between them. Germline loops: CDR1 MGHRA, CDR2 YSYEKL. CDR3 sequence reads: CASSQIVRNTGELFF. The CDR3 region has the DNA TGCGCCAGCAGCCAAATCGTTAGGAACACCGGGGAGCTGTTTTTT.

This clone has just a few counts. V is TRBV15 and J is TRBJ2-4; D is perhaps TRBD2 (7 bases). Germline CDR1 and CDR2: LNHNV and YYDKDF (reference sequence). The CDR3 loop spans 16 amino acids. V lost 0 bases to trimming and J lost 3 bases, with 12 bases between them. The CDR3 reads CATSRDWRGGKNIQYF. CDR3 bases: TGTGCCACCAGCAGAGATTGGAGGGGGGGCAAAAACATTCAGTACTTC.

This chain joins TRBV19 and TRBJ1-5, with TRBD1 identical over 7 bases. Trimming took 9 bases from V and 6 from J; bases not matched to a gene: 11. Germline values: CDR1 LNHDA, CDR2 SQIVND (reference sequence). The CDR3 extends over 14 amino acids. The CDR3 sequence: CASNRDSVRQPQHF. CDR3 nucleotide sequence: TGTGCCAGCAACCGGGACAGTGTTCGTCAGCCCCAGCATTTT.

This clone was counted a few times. The gene calls are TRBV9 and TRBJ1-4; 7 nucleotides match TRBD1. This CDR3 comprises 14 residues. With V trimmed by 0 bases and J by 10 bases, 6 bases remained unmatched. In germline, CDR1 is SGDLS, CDR2 YYNGEE. CDR3 amino acids: CASSVVQGLGKLFF. Written as DNA, the CDR3 is TGTGCCAGCAGCGTAGTACAGGGGTTGGGAAAACTGTTTTTT.

The CDR3 nucleotides are TGCGCCAGCAGCCAGGCGACGGGCCTAGCTGGTTATGGGGGCTACACCTTC. Its translation is CASSQATGLAGYGGYTF. The rearrangement joins TRBV4-1 to TRBJ1-2; no reliable D call. The CDR3 sequence is 17 residues long. Between the trimmed V and J ends, which lost 3 bases and 8 bases, there was a span of 25 bases. CDR1 MGHRA and CDR2 YSYEKL come from the germline V gene.

A few counts support this clone. This chain connects TRBV2 to TRBJ1-4, with TRBD1 matching over 7 bases. This CDR3 spans 15 amino acids. CDR1 is SNHLY and CDR2 is FYNNEI in the germline V gene. J was trimmed by 4 bases and V by 6 bases; bases with no gene match: 8. The CDR3 sequence is CASRARQGLNEKLFF. The DNA of the CDR3 is TGTGCCAGCAGGGCAAGACAGGGTCTTAATGAAAAACTGTTTTTT.

This chain connects TRBV5-1 to TRBJ2-2; tentative D call: TRBD2 (6 bases). Germline V gene data show CDR1 as SGHRS and CDR2 as YFSETQ. The CDR3 length is 17 residues. Deletions cut 3 bases from V and 5 bases from J, with 20 bases between. The CDR3 DNA reads TGCGCCAGCAGCTCGAGGGCGGGATTTACGGGGACCGGGGAGCTGTTTTTT. It encodes CASSSRAGFTGTGELFF.

The V call is TRBV19, the J call TRBJ1-5, with D possibly being TRBD1 (5 bases). V dropped 6 bases and J dropped 7 bases, with 13 bases sitting between them. Per the germline V gene, CDR1 is LNHDA and CDR2 is SQIVND (reference sequence). This CDR3 spans 13 amino acids. CDR3 bases: TGTGCCAGTAGGCAGGGCCTAGGACAGCCCCAGCATTTT. Translated, it gives CASRQGLGQPQHF. The whole variable domain, filled in from reference TRBV19 and TRBJ1-5, reads DGGITQSPKYLFRKEGQNVTLSCEQNLNHDAMYWYRQDPGQGLRLIYYSQIVNDFQKGDIAEGYSVSREKKESFPLTVTSAQKNPTAFYLCASRQGLGQPQHFGDGTRLSIL.

In nucleotides, the CDR3 is TGTGCCAGCTACCGACAGGGCCGTTACCGAGAGACCCAGTACTTC. It specifies CASYRQGRYRETQYF. The chain links TRBV5-6 to TRBJ2-5, with 7 bases identical to TRBD1. Germline assignment: CDR1 SGHDT and CDR2 YYEEEE. CDR3 length: 15 residues. With V trimmed by 7 bases and J by 4 bases, 13 bases remained unmatched. Using reference TRBV5-6 and TRBJ2-5 for the parts outside the CDR3, the full variable domain is DAGVTQSPTHLIKTRGQQVTLRCSPKSGHDTVSWYQQALGQGPQFIFQYYEEEERQRGNFPDRFSGHQFPNYSSELNVNALLLGDSALYLCASYRQGRYRETQYFGPGTRLLVL.